One and the same sample provided the 15 T cell receptor beta chains below, sequenced in a study of shared clonotypes between healthy human individuals. Repertoires were generated with immunoSEQ multiplex PCR, while TCRdb's copy carries only in-frame clones and drops some. The sample consists of hundreds of thousands of clones, 85% to 95% of them appearing once. Cells designated naive CD8 were CD45RO-negative and were positively selected for CCR7, with terminally differentiated effector memory CD45RA+ cells excluded. Source material: naive CD8+ T cells sorted from blood. These receptor sequences come from a woman in her thirties in good health.

This clone was found once. The chain joins TRBV5-6 to TRBJ2-1; no clear D gene. Per the germline V gene, CDR1 is SGHDT and CDR2 is YYEEEE. V was cut by 4 bases and J by 10 bases, with 15 bases left in between. This CDR3 has 13 residues. CDR3 amino acids: CASSLSVVGEQFF. Here the CDR3 DNA reads TGTGCCAGCAGCCTCAGTGTCGTCGGAGAGCAGTTCTTC.

The genes are TRBV5-6 and TRBJ1-1; D gene ambiguous. The CDR3 loop spans 12 amino acids. The germline CDR1 and CDR2 sequences are SGHDT and YYEEEE. V lost 3 bases to trimming and J lost 5 bases, with 8 bases between them. The CDR3 DNA follows: TGTGCCAGCAGCTACCTGGGGACTGAAGCTTTCTTT. Encoded protein: CASSYLGTEAFF.

The chain carries TRBV28 and TRBJ2-6; 7 nucleotides match TRBD1. Germline CDR1 and CDR2: MDHEN and SYDVKM. After removal of 6 bases from V and 2 bases from J, the junction contained 13 bases not matched to a gene. The CDR3 is made up of 18 amino acids. CDR3 in amino acids: CASSHFGTDQPGANVLTF. DNA for the CDR3: TGTGCCAGCAGCCATTTCGGGACAGACCAACCTGGGGCCAACGTCCTGACTTTC.

The rearrangement links TRBV25-1 to TRBJ2-7, with D possibly being TRBD2 (7 bases). The V gene lost 3 bases and the J gene lost 0 bases, with 12 bases spanning the gap. The CDR3 sequence is 15 residues long. Per the germline V gene, CDR1 is MGHDK and CDR2 is SYGVNS. The CDR3 sequence: CASSEWGGASYEQYF. The CDR3 DNA follows: TGTGCCAGCAGTGAGTGGGGGGGCGCCTCCTACGAGCAGTACTTC.

The chain recombines TRBV6-1 with TRBJ1-5, with TRBD1 as a possible D gene (5 bases). The germline V and J ends were trimmed by 2 bases and 5 bases, with 13 bases remaining between them. CDR1 is MNHNS, CDR2 SASEGT, per germline. The CDR3 extends over 15 amino acids. CDR3: CASSERIRGHQPQHF. For the CDR3, the DNA is TGTGCCAGCAGTGAAAGGATAAGGGGACATCAGCCCCAGCATTTT.

The CDR3 DNA reads TGTGCCAGCAGCTTAACCTACGAGCAGTACTTC. It codes for CASSLTYEQYF. The chain has TRBV7-9 and TRBJ2-5; no reliable D call. The J call may be faulty, since TRBJ2-7 better matches the DNA end. The germline V gene has CDR1 SEHNR and CDR2 FQNEAQ (reference sequence). This CDR3 is 11 amino acids long.

The chain has TRBV5-4 and TRBJ1-1; D not resolved. CDR3 length: 13 amino acids. Germline V CDR1 and CDR2: SGHNT, YYREEE (reference sequence). V was shortened by 2 bases and J by 4 bases, with 9 bases between the two germline ends. CDR3 sequence reads: CASSFPAGTEAFF. DNA of the CDR3: TGTGCCAGCAGCTTTCCTGCGGGCACTGAAGCTTTCTTT.

The V call is TRBV19, the J call TRBJ2-5; 8 positions match TRBD1. Matching the DNA end better, TRBJ2-7 makes the J call doubtful. The CDR3 is made up of 16 amino acids. The V gene's germline CDR1 is LNHDA and CDR2 SQIVND (reference sequence). The CDR3 bases are TGTGCCAGTAGTACGATAGGACAGGGCACGAACTACGAGCAGTACTTC. It encodes CASSTIGQGTNYEQYF.

This rearrangement joins TRBV28 to TRBJ1-2, with D possibly matching TRBD1 (6 bases). V lost 2 bases, J lost 7 bases, and 20 bases lay in between. The germline gives CDR1 MDHEN, CDR2 SYDVKM. The CDR3 contains 16 residues. The CDR3 bases are TGTGCCAGCAGTTTAAAGAGCAGGGACAACTCCCTTGGCTACACCTTC. This codes for CASSLKSRDNSLGYTF.

The table lists this clone with a count of one. Other nucleotide sequences in the sample specify the same CDR3. This chain uses TRBV5-4 with TRBJ2-5; D might be TRBD2 (6 bases). In germline, CDR1 is SGHNT, CDR2 YYREEE (reference sequence). The CDR3 loop spans 13 amino acids. Deletions cut 4 bases from V and 2 bases from J, with 9 bases between. The CDR3 reads CASSRESQETQYF. The CDR3 region has the DNA TGTGCCAGCAGCCGGGAGAGTCAAGAGACCCAGTACTTC. Looking up the rest from reference TRBV5-4 and TRBJ2-5 gives the full variable domain: ETGVTQSPTHLIKTRGQQVTLRCSSQSGHNTVSWYQQALGQGPQFIFQYYREEENGRGNFPPRFSGLQFPNYSSELNVNALELDDSALYLCASSRESQETQYFGPGTRLLVL.

This chain connects TRBV4-1 to TRBJ2-7, with TRBD1 matching over 7 bases. Trimming took 3 bases from V and 7 from J; bases not matched to a gene: 15. Germline V lookup: CDR1 MGHRA, CDR2 YSYEKL. The CDR3 totals 16 residues. The DNA of the CDR3 is TGCGCCAGCAGCCAGGGGTGGGGTCCGACAGGGAGTGAGCAGTACTTC. It codes for CASSQGWGPTGSEQYF.

The rearrangement links TRBV28 to TRBJ2-5; 7 bases match TRBD2. The end of the DNA aligns better with TRBJ2-7, so the J call may be wrong. Germline V gene sequence: CDR1 MDHEN, CDR2 SYDVKM. The CDR3 has 16 amino acids. The DNA of the CDR3 is TGTGCCAGCAGTGGGAGGGGCCTTACCAACTCCTACGAGCAGTACTTC. This encodes CASSGRGLTNSYEQYF.

The chain couples TRBV4-2 to TRBJ2-7; the D gene could be TRBD1 or TRBD2 (7 bases each). Germline V lookup: CDR1 LGHNA, CDR2 YNFKEQ. Trimming pared 0 bases from V and 1 base from J, leaving 13 bases between. The CDR3 consists of 16 residues. CDR3 coding DNA: TGTGCCAGCAGCCAAGAGGGAGGGGGCGCGTCCTACGAGCAGTACTTC. Amino acid sequence: CASSQEGGGASYEQYF.

The V gene is TRBV18, the J gene TRBJ2-7, with D perhaps assigned TRBD1 or TRBD2 (6 bases each). V lost 6 bases to trimming and J lost 6 bases, with 15 bases between them. The CDR3 is 13 residues long. Per germline, CDR1 KGHSH and CDR2 LQKENI. CDR3 DNA sequence: TGTGCCAGCTCCCCGGCGAAGGGGGGCGAGCAGTACTTC. It encodes CASSPAKGGEQYF.

CDR3 residues: CASRLQGNSYEQYF. In nucleotides, the CDR3 is TGTGCCAGCAGGTTACAGGGAAACTCCTACGAGCAGTACTTC. This chain connects TRBV7-9 to TRBJ2-7; TRBD1 is a possible D gene (6 bases). V lost 6 bases, J lost 0 bases, and 12 bases lay in between. Germline lookup yields CDR1 SEHNR and CDR2 FQNEAQ (reference sequence). The CDR3 totals 14 residues.